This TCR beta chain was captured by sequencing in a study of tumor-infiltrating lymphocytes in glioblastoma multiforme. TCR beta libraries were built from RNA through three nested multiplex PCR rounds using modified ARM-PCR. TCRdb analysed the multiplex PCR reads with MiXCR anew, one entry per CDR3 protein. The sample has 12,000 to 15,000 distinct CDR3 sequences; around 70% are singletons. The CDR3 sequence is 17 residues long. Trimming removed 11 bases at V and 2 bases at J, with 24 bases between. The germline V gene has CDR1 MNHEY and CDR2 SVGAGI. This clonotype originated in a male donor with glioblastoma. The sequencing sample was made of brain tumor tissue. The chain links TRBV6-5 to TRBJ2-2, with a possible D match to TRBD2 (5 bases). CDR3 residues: CACALYLSRDNTGELFF. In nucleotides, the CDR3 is TGTGCCTGCGCTCTCTACTTATCCCGGGATAACACCGGGGAGCTGTTTTTT.